The 20 T cell receptor beta chains given below trace back to one sample, sequenced in a study of regulatory T cells in long-lasting Graves disease. Construction of the TCR beta libraries employed iRepertoire HTBI primers in conjunction with Arm-PCR of CDR3 regions. MiXCR was run by TCRdb on the multiplex PCR reads, yielding one entry per CDR3 protein. The table has about 420,000 distinct CDR3 sequences, 15% to 20% seen once; the top ten hold about 25%. Documented time point: newly diagnosed GD, antithyroid drugs for less than 3 months. Researchers made the TCR library from RNA that was extracted from PBMCs. These records were also assigned to another study, of T cells in Graves' hyperthyroidism and ophthalmopathy.

The sample was peripheral blood mononuclear cells (PBMCs), taken at new diagnosis, from a patient treated with antithyroid drugs. These receptors came from a woman aged 18-29 years with Graves disease.

The sample holds many counts of this clonotype. The chain combines TRBV11-2 with TRBJ2-1; 7 bases align to TRBD2. The CDR3 covers 18 residues. Per the germline V gene, CDR1 is SGHAT and CDR2 is FQNNGV. Trimming took 0 bases from V and 9 from J; bases not matched to a gene: 17. CDR3 in DNA: TGTGCCAGCAGCTTAGATCCCCGGCTAGCGGAACTAAGGGGTGAGCAGTTCTTC. It translates to CASSLDPRLAELRGEQFF.

The chain employs TRBV2 and TRBJ2-5; D perhaps matches TRBD2 (5 bases). Looked up from germline, CDR1 is SNHLY and CDR2 is FYNNEI. V dropped 4 bases and J dropped 5 bases, with 11 bases sitting between them. The CDR3 loop spans 13 amino acids. For the CDR3, the DNA is TGTGCCAGCAGTGTACGAGGGCTGGAGACCCAGTACTTC. It is translated as CASSVRGLETQYF.

This clonotype was found many times. The rearrangement uses TRBV2 and TRBJ2-1; D not certain. The germline V and J ends were trimmed by 6 bases and 9 bases, with 18 bases remaining between them. The CDR3 has 14 residues. CDR1 is SNHLY and CDR2 is FYNNEI in the germline V gene. As DNA, the CDR3 is TGTGCCAGCAGGAACCCAGTGAGTGGACCTGAGCAGTTCTTC. The encoded protein is CASRNPVSGPEQFF.

The rearrangement links TRBV6-5 to TRBJ1-2; the match to TRBD1 covers 7 bases. The CDR3 runs 13 residues. The germline V gene has CDR1 MNHEY and CDR2 SVGAGI. The ends lost 2 bases at V and 4 bases at J; junction bases unmatched: 1. The CDR3 here is CASSYDRAYGYTF. DNA of the CDR3: TGTGCCAGCAGTTACGACAGGGCCTATGGCTACACCTTC.

The chain has TRBV15 and TRBJ2-1, with TRBD1 identical over 7 bases. The CDR3 runs to 18 residues. CDR1 is LNHNV and CDR2 is YYDKDF in the germline V gene (reference sequence). The junction had 14 bases not matched to a gene; V was cut back by 1 base and J by 5 bases. The CDR3 region is CATSRGPPGQRTHNEQFF. In DNA, the CDR3 is TGTGCCACCAGCAGAGGCCCCCCGGGACAGCGAACCCACAATGAGCAGTTCTTC. Full variable domain (rest looked up from reference TRBV15 and TRBJ2-1): DAMVIQNPRYQVTQFGKPVTLSCSQTLNHNVMYWYQQKSSQAPKLLFHYYDKDFNNEADTPDNFQSRRPNTSFCFLDIRSPGLGDTAMYLCATSRGPPGQRTHNEQFFGPGTRLTVL.

The chain links TRBV24-1 to TRBJ1-2, with TRBD1 matching 11 bases. Germline trimming cut 3 bases from V and 7 bases from J; bases unmatched to any gene: 9. Per germline, CDR1 KGHDR and CDR2 SFDVKD. The CDR3 has 16 amino acids. CDR3 in amino acids: CATSDPGQGVRRGYTF. DNA for the CDR3: TGTGCCACCAGTGATCCGGGACAGGGGGTTCGTCGTGGCTACACCTTC.

This clonotype turned up a few times. J is TRBJ2-2 and V is TRBV6-4; 8 nucleotides match TRBD1. Germline V gives CDR1 MRHNA, CDR2 SNTAGT. This CDR3 has 16 amino acids. V dropped 0 bases and J dropped 5; count of bases not matched to a gene: 5. In DNA, the CDR3 is TGTGCCAGCAGTGACTCCGCAGGGGGCGAGACCGGGGAGCTGTTTTTT. This sequence encodes CASSDSAGGETGELFF.

This clonotype was seen many times. The V gene is TRBV3-1, the J gene TRBJ1-1, with a weak D call TRBD1 (5 bases). Germline V lookup: CDR1 LGHDT, CDR2 YNNKEL (reference sequence). The CDR3 spans 17 residues. V shed 7 bases and J shed 5 bases, with 26 bases lying between them. The CDR3 DNA is TGTGCCAGCACCCGCGCCGCCGGAACAGGCGGTGATACTGAAGCTTTCTTT. Translated, it gives CASTRAAGTGGDTEAFF.

The genes are TRBV5-8 and TRBJ2-7; 8 bases fit TRBD2. CDR3 length: 14 amino acids. Germline-derived CDR1 and CDR2 are SGHTS and YDEGEE. The ends lost 5 bases at V and 5 bases at J; junction bases unmatched: 9. In DNA, the CDR3 is TGTGCCAGCAGACCTGGACTAGCCCACCACGAGCAGTACTTC. Translating gives CASRPGLAHHEQYF.

This clonotype was seen only a few times. This chain links TRBV29-1 with TRBJ1-5; D remains ambiguous. This CDR3 region has 14 residues. V shed 0 bases and J shed 3 bases, with 9 bases lying between them. Germline values: CDR1 SQVTM, CDR2 ANQGSEA. CDR3 sequence (DNA): TGCAGCGTTGAAGATATGGGTCCCAATCAGCCCCAGCATTTT. Translating it yields CSVEDMGPNQPQHF.

The chain joins TRBV5-6 to TRBJ2-7; D may be TRBD2 (5 bases). Germline loops: CDR1 SGHDT, CDR2 YYEEEE. CDR3 length: 13 residues. Trimming took 2 bases from V and 3 from J, leaving 9 bases between them. CDR3 sequence reads: CASSFGDYYEQYF. In DNA form, the CDR3 reads TGTGCCAGCAGCTTCGGGGATTACTACGAGCAGTACTTC.

J is TRBJ1-3 and V is TRBV5-1; D possibly corresponds to TRBD1 (6 bases). The CDR3 consists of 18 residues. The V end lost 1 base, the J end lost 2 bases, and 19 bases lay between the germline ends. The germline V gene encodes CDR1 SGHRS and CDR2 YFSETQ. Here the CDR3 reads CASSLSSGGLGAGNTIYF. CDR3 DNA: TGCGCCAGCAGCTTGTCGTCCGGGGGGCTTGGAGCTGGAAACACCATATATTTT.

Points on this clonotype: A read error may be the cause here, since a much bigger clone is one base away. The CDR3, as DNA: TGTGCCAGCAGTTTAGGGCTCCACAATGAGCAGTACTTC. This codes for CASSLGLHNEQYF. The chain couples TRBV12-3 or TRBV12-4 to TRBJ2-1; D remains ambiguous. Matching the DNA end better, TRBJ2-7 makes the J call doubtful. This CDR3 has 13 amino acids.

The chain combines TRBV29-1 with TRBJ2-5; D perhaps matches TRBD1 (5 bases). The ends were cut back, 2 bases at V and 5 bases at J, with 12 bases in the middle. Germline-derived CDR1 and CDR2 are SQVTM and ANQGSEA. The CDR3 totals 13 residues. CDR3 coding DNA: TGCAGCGTTGAACGTTCGAAGGGGGAGACCCAGTACTTC. It specifies CSVERSKGETQYF.

This rearrangement joins TRBV12-5 to TRBJ2-5; 7 bases are shared with TRBD2. Per germline, CDR1 LGHNT and CDR2 FRNRAP. This CDR3 comprises 17 residues. The J segment lost 0 bases and the V segment lost 6 bases, leaving 13 bases of the junction unmatched. The CDR3 sequence is CASGSNETSRHQETQYF. CDR3 DNA sequence: TGTGCTAGTGGCTCGAATGAGACTAGCCGACACCAAGAGACCCAGTACTTC.

There are many counts of this clonotype. This chain joins TRBV20-1 and TRBJ2-1, with unresolved D. V lost 7 bases, J lost 6 bases, and 13 bases lay in between. Germline V gene sequence: CDR1 DFQATT, CDR2 SNEGSKA (reference sequence). This CDR3 comprises 12 residues. CDR3 sequence reads: CSVPNAGNEQFF. The DNA of the CDR3 is TGCAGTGTTCCCAATGCTGGCAATGAGCAGTTCTTC.

The genes are TRBV2 and TRBJ2-5, with 11 bases fitting TRBD1. Germline V gene sequence: CDR1 SNHLY, CDR2 FYNNEI. CDR3 size: 15 residues. V lost 4 bases, J lost 0 bases, and 1 base stayed unmatched. CDR3 protein: CASSGGQGDQETQYF. The CDR3 DNA reads TGTGCCAGCAGTGGGGGACAGGGGGACCAAGAGACCCAGTACTTC.

This clonotype occurred a few times. This sequence joins TRBV12-3 or TRBV12-4 and TRBJ2-1, with D perhaps matching TRBD2 (6 bases). The CDR3 is 15 amino acids. Trimming took off 3 bases at V and 2 bases at J, with 11 bases between the two ends. The CDR3 bases are TGTGCCAGCAGTTTCGGCCGCGGGACCTACAATGAGCAGTTCTTC. Translating gives CASSFGRGTYNEQFF.

This clonotype was found many times. The chain couples TRBV28 to TRBJ1-5; no clear D gene. This CDR3 has 14 residues. Germline lookup yields CDR1 MDHEN and CDR2 SYDVKM. The V and J ends lost 3 bases and 7 bases respectively, with 13 bases between them. The CDR3 DNA follows: TGTGCCAGCAGTTTTCTTAGGGCACGGCAGCCCCAGCATTTT. Amino acid sequence: CASSFLRARQPQHF. Drawing the rest from reference TRBV28 and TRBJ1-5, the complete variable domain is DVKVTQSSRYLVKRTGEKVFLECVQDMDHENMFWYRQDPGLGLRLIYFSYDVKMKEKGDIPEGYSVSREKKERFSLILESASTNQTSMYLCASSFLRARQPQHFGDGTRLSIL.

This clonotype was seen many times. The J gene is TRBJ2-3, the V gene TRBV28, with D uncertain. V dropped 6 bases and J dropped 1 base, with 14 bases sitting between them. Germline CDR1 and CDR2: MDHEN and SYDVKM. This CDR3 spans 15 amino acids. CDR3 nucleotide sequence: TGTGCCAGCAGCCCTGACTCGTGGGGCACAGATACGCAGTATTTT. Residues: CASSPDSWGTDTQYF.